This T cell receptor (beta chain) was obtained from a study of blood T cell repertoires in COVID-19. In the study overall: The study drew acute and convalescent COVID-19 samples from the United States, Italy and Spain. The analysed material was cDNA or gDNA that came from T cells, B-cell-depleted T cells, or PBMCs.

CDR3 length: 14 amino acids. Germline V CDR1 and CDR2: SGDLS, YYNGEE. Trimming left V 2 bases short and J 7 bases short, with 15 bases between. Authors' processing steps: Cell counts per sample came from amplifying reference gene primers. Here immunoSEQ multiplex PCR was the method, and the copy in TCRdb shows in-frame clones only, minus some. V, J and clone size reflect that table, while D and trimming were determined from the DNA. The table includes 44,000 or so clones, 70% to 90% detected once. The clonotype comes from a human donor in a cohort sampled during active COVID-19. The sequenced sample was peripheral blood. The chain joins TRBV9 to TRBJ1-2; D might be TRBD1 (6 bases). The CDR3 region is CASSVPQGRGGYTF. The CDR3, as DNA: TGTGCCAGCAGCGTTCCACAGGGAAGAGGTGGCTACACCTTC.